The rows below give T cell receptor beta chains drawn from one sample of a study of PD-L1 blockade in urothelial cancer. TCRdb's table, derived via immunoSEQ multiplex PCR, lists solely in-frame clones and lacks some. Among more than 55,000 clones listed, 75% to 90% were seen once. Specimen: PBMCs, collected around atezolizumab (anti-PD-L1) treatment. These receptors all stem from a man between 65 and 85 years old with urothelial cancer. Each CDR3 is given with its conserved first and last residue. Each record gives: J gene, V gene, D gene, clone size, CDR3 protein, CDR3 DNA. D genes are given only for firm matches. Not every row has a clone size; where given, it reads once, few, many or a size class.

TRBJ2-7 | TRBV4-1 | TRBD2 | few | CASSPGLAGTYEQYF | TGCGCCAGCAGCCCCGGACTAGCGGGGACCTACGAGCAGTACTTC
TRBJ1-1 | TRBV5-6 | NA | NA | CASSLASRTEAFF | TGTGCCAGCAGCTTGGCCTCACGGACTGAAGCTTTCTTT
TRBJ1-2 | TRBV25-1 | NA | NA | CASSEYAAASYTF | TGTGCCAGCAGTGAATATGCGGCCGCCAGCTACACCTTC
TRBJ2-3 | TRBV23-1 | NA | few | CASSQWACPKGQSTDTQYF | TGCGCCAGCAGTCAATGGGCCTGCCCTAAGGGGCAAAGCACAGATACGCAGTATTTT
TRBJ2-3 | TRBV5-8 | TRBD2 | NA | CASSRWTSRRFTDTQYF | TGTGCCAGCAGCCGCTGGACTAGCCGCCGTTTCACAGATACGCAGTATTTT
TRBJ1-2 | TRBV7-9 | NA | NA | CASSSTRGNVDLNYGYTF | TGTGCCAGCAGCTCCACCCGGGGGAACGTCGACTTGAACTATGGCTACACCTTC
TRBJ2-3 | TRBV15 | NA | few | CATSTTAGTQYF | TGTGCCACCAGCACCACCGCAGGGACGCAGTATTTT
TRBJ2-6 | TRBV28 | NA | few | CASSPLVDFFRTPGANVLTF | TGTGCCAGCAGTCCCCTGGTTGACTTTTTCCGGACACCTGGGGCCAACGTCCTGACTTTC
TRBJ1-1 | TRBV6-4 | NA | NA | CASREVGDMNTEAFF | TGTGCCAGCAGGGAAGTGGGGGACATGAACACTGAAGCTTTCTTT
TRBJ2-3 | TRBV4-3 | TRBD2 | NA | CASSSRQSGSDTQYF | TGCGCCAGCAGCTCTCGACAAAGCGGGAGTGATACGCAGTATTTT
TRBJ1-1 | TRBV5-8 | NA | few | CASSVGSDGNEAFF | TGTGCCAGCAGCGTGGGGTCGGACGGGAATGAAGCTTTCTTT
TRBJ2-2 | TRBV27 | NA | NA | CASSPETEFNTGELFF | TGTGCCAGCAGTCCTGAGACAGAGTTTAACACCGGGGAGCTGTTTTTT
TRBJ2-5 | TRBV13 | TRBD2 | NA | CASSWGLVAETQYF | TGTGCCAGCAGCTGGGGACTAGTGGCGGAGACCCAGTACTTC
TRBJ1-1 | TRBV5-6 | NA | few | CASSSSGEEAFF | TGTGCCAGCAGCTCCTCGGGTGAAGAAGCTTTCTTT
TRBJ2-7 | TRBV6-5 | NA | NA | CASSTGLGYEQYF | TGTGCCAGCAGTACAGGGTTGGGTTACGAGCAGTACTTC